The clone carrying this T cell receptor (beta chain) appeared a few times. The antigen is not known. TCRdb re-called the reads through MiXCR, storing one row per CDR3 protein. Of approximately 730,000 distinct CDR3 sequences listed, about 29% were seen once; the top ten hold about an eighth. Trimming took 5 bases from V and 8 from J; bases not matched to a gene: 8. This CDR3 contains 15 residues. The germline V gene has CDR1 SGHNT and CDR2 YYREEE (reference sequence). This entry belongs to a study of T cell repertoires in cytomegalovirus infection. Study-level background: CMV epitopes that were recently identified and HLA-C-restricted were used alongside well-studied HLA-B-restricted ones.

Overall study findings and caveats: Of the TCR beta families, the public ones yielded a cumulative frequency that identified carriers of CMV plus the relevant HLA. Within the response measured ex vivo, HLA-C-restricted CMV-specific TCR beta clonotypes were dominant.

The sequence derives from a human donor in good health (CMV status not recorded). Some clones in this sample may be carry-over from other donors' samples. Sample: cultured CD8+ T cells from PBMCs, taken from culture after CMV antigen stimulation. This rearrangement joins TRBV5-4 to TRBJ2-1; 12 positions agree with TRBD1. CDR3 nucleotides: TGTGCCAGCAGTCAACCGGGACAGGGGGCTTATGAGCAGTTCTTC. It is translated as CASSQPGQGAYEQFF.